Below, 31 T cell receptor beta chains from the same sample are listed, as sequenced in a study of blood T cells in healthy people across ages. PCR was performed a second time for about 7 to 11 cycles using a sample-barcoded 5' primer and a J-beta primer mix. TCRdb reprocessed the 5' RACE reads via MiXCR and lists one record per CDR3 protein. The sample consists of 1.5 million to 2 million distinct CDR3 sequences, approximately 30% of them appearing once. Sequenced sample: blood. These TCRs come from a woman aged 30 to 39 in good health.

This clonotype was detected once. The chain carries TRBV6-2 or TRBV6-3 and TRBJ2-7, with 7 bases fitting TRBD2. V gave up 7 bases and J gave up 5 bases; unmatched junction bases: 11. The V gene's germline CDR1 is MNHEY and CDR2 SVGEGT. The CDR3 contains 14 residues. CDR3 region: CASTISGLSHEQYF. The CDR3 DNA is TGTGCCAGCACCATCTCGGGACTATCCCACGAGCAGTACTTC.

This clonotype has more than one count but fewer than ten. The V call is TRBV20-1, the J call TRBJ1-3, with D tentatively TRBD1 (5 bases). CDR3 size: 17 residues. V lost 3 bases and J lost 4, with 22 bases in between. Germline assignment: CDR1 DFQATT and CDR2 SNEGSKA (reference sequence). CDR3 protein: CSARDISGNPPGNTIYF. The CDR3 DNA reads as TGCAGTGCTAGGGATATCTCAGGGAATCCCCCCGGAAACACCATATATTTT.

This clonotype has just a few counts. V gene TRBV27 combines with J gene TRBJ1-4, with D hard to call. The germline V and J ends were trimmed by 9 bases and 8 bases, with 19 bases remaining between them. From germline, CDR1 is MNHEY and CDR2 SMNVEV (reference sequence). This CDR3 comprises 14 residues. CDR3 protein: CASRDRVRNEKLFF. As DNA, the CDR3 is TGTGCCAGTCGTGATAGGGTTCGGAACGAAAAACTGTTTTTT.

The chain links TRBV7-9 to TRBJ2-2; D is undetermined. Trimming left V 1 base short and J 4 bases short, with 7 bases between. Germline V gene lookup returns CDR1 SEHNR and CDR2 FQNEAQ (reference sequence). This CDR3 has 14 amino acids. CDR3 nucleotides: TGTGCCAGCAGCTTAGTCCTGGGCACCGGGGAGCTGTTTTTT. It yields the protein CASSLVLGTGELFF.

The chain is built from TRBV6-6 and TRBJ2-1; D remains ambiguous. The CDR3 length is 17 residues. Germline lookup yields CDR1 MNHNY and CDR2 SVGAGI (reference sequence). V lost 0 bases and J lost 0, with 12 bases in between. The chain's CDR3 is CASSYSVLRSSYNEQFF. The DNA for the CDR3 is TGTGCCAGCAGTTACTCTGTACTACGGAGCTCCTACAATGAGCAGTTCTTC.

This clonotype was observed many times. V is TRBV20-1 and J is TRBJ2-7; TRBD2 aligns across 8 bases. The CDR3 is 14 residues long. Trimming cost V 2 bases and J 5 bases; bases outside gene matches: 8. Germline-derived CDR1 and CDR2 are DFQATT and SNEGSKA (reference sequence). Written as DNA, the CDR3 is TGCAGTGCTAGACACCCGGCGGGGGGAGACGAGCAGTACTTC. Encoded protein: CSARHPAGGDEQYF.

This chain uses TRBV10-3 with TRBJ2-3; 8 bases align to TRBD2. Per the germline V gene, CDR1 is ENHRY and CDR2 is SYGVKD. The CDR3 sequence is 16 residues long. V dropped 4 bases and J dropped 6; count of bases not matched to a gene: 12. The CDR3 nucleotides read TGTGCCATCAGTGCCCTAGGGAGCGGGAGTTCGGATACGCAGTATTTT. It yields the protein CAISALGSGSSDTQYF.

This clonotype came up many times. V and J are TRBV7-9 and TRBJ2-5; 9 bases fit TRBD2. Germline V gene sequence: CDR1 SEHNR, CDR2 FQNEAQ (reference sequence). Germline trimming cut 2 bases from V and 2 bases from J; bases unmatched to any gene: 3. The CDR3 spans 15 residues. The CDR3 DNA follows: TGTGCCAGCAGCTTACCCGCGGGGGGGCAAGAGACCCAGTACTTC. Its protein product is CASSLPAGGQETQYF.

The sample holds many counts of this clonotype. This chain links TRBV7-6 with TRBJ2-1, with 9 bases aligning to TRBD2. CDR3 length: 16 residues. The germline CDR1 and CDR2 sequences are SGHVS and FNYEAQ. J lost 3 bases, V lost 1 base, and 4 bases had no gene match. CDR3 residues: CASSLDASGDYNEQFF. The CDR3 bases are TGTGCCAGCAGCTTAGACGCTAGCGGGGACTACAATGAGCAGTTCTTC.

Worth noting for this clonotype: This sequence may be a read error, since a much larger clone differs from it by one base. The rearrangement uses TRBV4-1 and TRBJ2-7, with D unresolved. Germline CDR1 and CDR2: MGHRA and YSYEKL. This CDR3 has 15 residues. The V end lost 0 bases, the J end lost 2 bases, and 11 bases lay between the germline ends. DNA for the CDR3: TGCGCCAGCAGCCAAGACATACTTATCCCCTACGAGCAGTACTTC. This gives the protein CASSQDILIPYEQYF.

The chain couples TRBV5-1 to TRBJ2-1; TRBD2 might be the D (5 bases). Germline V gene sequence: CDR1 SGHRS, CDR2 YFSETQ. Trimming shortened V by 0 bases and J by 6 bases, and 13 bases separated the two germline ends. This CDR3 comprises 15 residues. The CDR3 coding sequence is TGCGCCAGCAGCTTGGGATGGACTTCTCTCAATGAGCAGTTCTTC. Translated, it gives CASSLGWTSLNEQFF.

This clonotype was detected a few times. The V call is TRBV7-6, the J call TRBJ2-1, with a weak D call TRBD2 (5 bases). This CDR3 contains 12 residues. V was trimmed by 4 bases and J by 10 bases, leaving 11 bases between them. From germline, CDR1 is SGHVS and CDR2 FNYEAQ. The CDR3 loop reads CASSSGTGEQFF. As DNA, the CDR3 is TGTGCCAGCAGCTCCGGCACGGGGGAGCAGTTCTTC.

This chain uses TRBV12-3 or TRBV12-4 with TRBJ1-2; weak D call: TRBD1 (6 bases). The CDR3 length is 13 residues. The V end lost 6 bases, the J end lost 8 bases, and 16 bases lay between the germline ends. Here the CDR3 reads CASRRGQPLGYTF. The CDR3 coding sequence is TGTGCCAGCAGGCGCGGACAGCCTTTAGGCTACACCTTC.

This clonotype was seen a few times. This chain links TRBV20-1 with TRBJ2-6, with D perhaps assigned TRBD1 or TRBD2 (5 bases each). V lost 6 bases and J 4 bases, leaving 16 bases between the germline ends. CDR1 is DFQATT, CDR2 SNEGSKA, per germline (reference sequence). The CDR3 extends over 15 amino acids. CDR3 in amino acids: CSAGDGALGANVLTF. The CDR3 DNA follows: TGCAGTGCAGGGGACGGGGCTCTGGGGGCCAACGTCCTGACTTTC.

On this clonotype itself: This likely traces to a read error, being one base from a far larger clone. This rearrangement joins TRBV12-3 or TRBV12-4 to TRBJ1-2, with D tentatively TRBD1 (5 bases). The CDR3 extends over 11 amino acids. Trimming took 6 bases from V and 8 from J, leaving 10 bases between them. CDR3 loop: CASRFGGGYTF. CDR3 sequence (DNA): TGTGCCAGCAGGTTCGGGGGAGGCTACACCTTC.

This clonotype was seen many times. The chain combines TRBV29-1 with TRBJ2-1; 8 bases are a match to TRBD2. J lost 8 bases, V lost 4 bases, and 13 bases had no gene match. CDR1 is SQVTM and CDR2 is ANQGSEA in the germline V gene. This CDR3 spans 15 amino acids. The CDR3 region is CSVGPIGRVTDEQFF. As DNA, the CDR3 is TGCAGCGTTGGACCTATCGGGAGGGTGACGGATGAGCAGTTCTTC.

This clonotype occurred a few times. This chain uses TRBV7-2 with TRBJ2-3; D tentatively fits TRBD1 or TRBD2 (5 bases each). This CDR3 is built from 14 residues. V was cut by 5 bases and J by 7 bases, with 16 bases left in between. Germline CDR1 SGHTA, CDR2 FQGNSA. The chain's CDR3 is CASSIGGPGNTQYF. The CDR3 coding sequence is TGTGCCAGCAGCATTGGGGGTCCTGGGAATACGCAGTATTTT.

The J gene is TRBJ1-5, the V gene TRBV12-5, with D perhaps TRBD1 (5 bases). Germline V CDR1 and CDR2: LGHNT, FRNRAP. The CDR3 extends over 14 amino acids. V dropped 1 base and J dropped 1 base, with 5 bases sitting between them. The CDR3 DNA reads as TGTGCTAGTGGTTTGGGACAGAGCAATCAGCCCCAGCATTTT. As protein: CASGLGQSNQPQHF.

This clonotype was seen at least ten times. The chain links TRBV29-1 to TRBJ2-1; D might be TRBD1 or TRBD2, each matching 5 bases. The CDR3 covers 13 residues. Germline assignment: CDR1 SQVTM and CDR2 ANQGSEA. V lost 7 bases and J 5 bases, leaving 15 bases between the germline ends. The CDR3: CSASRGINNEQFF. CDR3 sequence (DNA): TGCAGCGCAAGCCGGGGCATTAACAATGAGCAGTTCTTC.

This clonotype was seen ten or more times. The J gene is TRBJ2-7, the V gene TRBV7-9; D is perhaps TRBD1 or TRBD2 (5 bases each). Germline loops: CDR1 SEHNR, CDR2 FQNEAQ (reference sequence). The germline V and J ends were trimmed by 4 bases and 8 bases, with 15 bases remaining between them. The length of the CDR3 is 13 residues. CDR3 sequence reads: CASSYSTGPKQYF. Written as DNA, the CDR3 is TGTGCCAGCAGCTATTCCACGGGGCCCAAGCAGTACTTC.

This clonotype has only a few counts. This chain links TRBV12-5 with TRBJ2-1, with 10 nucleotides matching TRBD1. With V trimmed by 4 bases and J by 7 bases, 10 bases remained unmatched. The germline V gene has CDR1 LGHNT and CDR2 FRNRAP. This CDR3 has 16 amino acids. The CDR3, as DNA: TGTGCTAGTGGTTCCAACCTAGGACAGGGGGAGAATGAGCAGTTCTTC. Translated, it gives CASGSNLGQGENEQFF.

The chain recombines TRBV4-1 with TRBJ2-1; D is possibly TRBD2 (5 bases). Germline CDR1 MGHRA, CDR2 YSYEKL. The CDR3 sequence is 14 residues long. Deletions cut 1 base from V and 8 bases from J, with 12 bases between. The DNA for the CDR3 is TGCGCCAGCAGCCAAGGACGGGGTGACGATGAGCAGTTCTTC. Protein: CASSQGRGDDEQFF.

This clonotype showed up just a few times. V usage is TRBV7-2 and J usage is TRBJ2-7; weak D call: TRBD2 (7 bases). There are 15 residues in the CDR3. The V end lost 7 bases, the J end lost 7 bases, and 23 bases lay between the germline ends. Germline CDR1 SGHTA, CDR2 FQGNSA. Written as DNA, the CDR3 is TGTGCCAGCACTGGGGAGGGGACCCCGGGGGCTGAGCAGTACTTC. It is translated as CASTGEGTPGAEQYF.

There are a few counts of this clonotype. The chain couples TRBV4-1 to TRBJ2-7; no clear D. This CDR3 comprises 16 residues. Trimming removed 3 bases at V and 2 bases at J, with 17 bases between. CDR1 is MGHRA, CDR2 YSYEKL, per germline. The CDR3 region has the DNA TGCGCCAGCAGCCAGGAAAGCAGAGCCCCGGCCTACGAGCAGTACTTC. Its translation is CASSQESRAPAYEQYF.

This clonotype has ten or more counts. Written as DNA, the CDR3 is TGTGCCGCACGGCCAGCGGGAACCTACGAGCAGTACTTC. This gives the protein CAARPAGTYEQYF. The genes are TRBV6-5 and TRBJ2-7; 7 bases agree with TRBD2. From germline, CDR1 is MNHEY and CDR2 SVGAGI. The CDR3 totals 13 residues. Unmatched junction bases numbered 9, after V lost 11 bases and J lost 2 bases.

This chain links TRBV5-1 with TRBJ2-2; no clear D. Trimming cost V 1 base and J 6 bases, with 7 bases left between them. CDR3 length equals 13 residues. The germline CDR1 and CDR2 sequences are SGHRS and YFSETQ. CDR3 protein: CASSLSRPGELFF. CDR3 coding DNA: TGCGCCAGCAGCTTGTCCCGTCCCGGGGAGCTGTTTTTT.

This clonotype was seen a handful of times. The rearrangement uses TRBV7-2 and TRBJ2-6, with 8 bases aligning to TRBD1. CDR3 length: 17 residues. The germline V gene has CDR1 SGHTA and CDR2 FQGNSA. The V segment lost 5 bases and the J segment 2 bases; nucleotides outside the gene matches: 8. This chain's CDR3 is CASSPQGAAAGANVLTF. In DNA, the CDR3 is TGTGCCAGCAGCCCCCAGGGGGCCGCAGCTGGGGCCAACGTCCTGACTTTC.

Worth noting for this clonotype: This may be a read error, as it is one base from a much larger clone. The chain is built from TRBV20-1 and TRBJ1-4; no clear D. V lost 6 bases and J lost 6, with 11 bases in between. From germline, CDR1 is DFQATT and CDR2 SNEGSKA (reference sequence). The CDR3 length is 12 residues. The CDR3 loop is CSARTVDEKLFF. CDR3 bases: TGCAGTGCGCGGACGGTGGATGAAAAACTGTTTTTT.

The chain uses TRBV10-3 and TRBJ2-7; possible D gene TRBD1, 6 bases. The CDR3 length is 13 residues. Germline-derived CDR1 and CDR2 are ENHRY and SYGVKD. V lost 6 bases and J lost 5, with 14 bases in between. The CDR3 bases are TGTGCCATCAGGCTACAGGGCGGCCACGAGCAGTACTTC. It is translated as CAIRLQGGHEQYF.

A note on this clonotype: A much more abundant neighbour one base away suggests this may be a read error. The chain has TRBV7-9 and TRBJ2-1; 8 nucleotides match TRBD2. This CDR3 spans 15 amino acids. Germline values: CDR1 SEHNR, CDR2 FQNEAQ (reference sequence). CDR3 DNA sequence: TGTTCCAGCAGCGGACGCGGGACTAGTTACAATGAGCAGTTCTTC. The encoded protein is CSSSGRGTSYNEQFF.

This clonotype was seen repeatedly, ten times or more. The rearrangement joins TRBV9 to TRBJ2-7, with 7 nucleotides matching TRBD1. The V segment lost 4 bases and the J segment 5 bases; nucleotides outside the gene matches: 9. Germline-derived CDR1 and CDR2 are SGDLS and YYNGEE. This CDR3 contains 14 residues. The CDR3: CASSPQTGFHEQYF. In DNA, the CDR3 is TGTGCCAGCAGCCCGCAGACAGGGTTCCACGAGCAGTACTTC.